This T cell receptor (beta chain) derives from a study of graft-versus-host responses after intestinal transplantation (dated by TCRdb to the early 2020s). Looking at the study overall: Multivisceral, liver-intestinal, or isolated intestinal transplants were received by the recipients. Every recipient was given anti-thymocyte globulin induction, then maintenance tacrolimus and steroids for two to three years. Bulk TCR-beta CDR3 sequencing was used to track graft-versus-host and host-versus-graft alloreactive T cell clones in the graft, circulation and bone marrow after intestinal transplantation. Alloreactive clones were identified by sequencing pre-transplant mixed lymphocyte reaction products and comparing them with unstimulated pre-transplant donor and recipient T cells. The cohort enrolled about two dozen intestinal transplant recipients, one of whom was a retransplant, and 3 patients without pretransplant specimens were excluded. A peak of at least 4% donor T cells among recipient peripheral blood mononuclear cells was the definition used for donor T cell macrochimerism. Rather than going through the commercial service, samples from a few later patients were sequenced in-house on an Illumina MiSeq and processed with MiXCR. On the study overall, not on this receptor specifically: The conclusions were limited by the relatively low number and heterogeneity of the intestinal transplant patients. Patients with donor T cell macrochimerism had high GvH to HvG T cell clonal ratios in their allografts. Early after transplant, peak levels of circulating GvH clones were found to be associated with declines in HvG clones. GvH clones were found in recipient bone marrow, and some of the GvH clones appeared earlier in ileal mucosa or blood, which is consistent with an intestinal mucosal origin.

What the time point label conveys for this sample: cells obtained before transplantation from donor or recipient. CD3+CD4+ and CD3+CD8+ populations were FACS-sorted from unstimulated pre-transplant donor and recipient cells taken from spleen or lymph nodes. As to this clone: Its binding antigen is unknown. No base qualities exist here, and no much larger clone lies one base off it.

The library was generated by the immunoSEQ multiplex PCR assay. In most patients, genomic DNA was isolated using the Qiagen DNeasy Blood and Tissue Kit and sent frozen to Adaptive Biotechnologies for TCR sequencing. For most patients, genomic DNA was subjected to high-throughput TCR-beta CDR3 sequencing by Adaptive Biotechnologies. The authors processed their data as follows. TCR sequencing data for approximately 17 patients were retrieved from Adaptive's ImmunoSEQ software; a few other patients were processed with MiXCR and VDJtools. To correct CD4 versus CD8 sorting errors, sequences present in both subsets at a frequency ratio below 5:1 were removed. CDR3 nucleotide sequences shared by donor and recipient were removed because the origin of these sequences could not be assigned. At least 2-fold expansion over unstimulated cells and a minimum CFSE-low frequency of 0.002% (template counts) or 0.001% (read counts) were required for clones to be classified as alloreactive. A clone was considered mappable if detected in the sequenced pre-transplant spleen, lymph node, or MLR CFSE-low populations of the donor or recipient. Cumulative frequency of alloreactive clones was calculated as a percentage of all sequences weighted by copy number. What TCRdb holds here is the immuneACCESS table cut down to in-frame rearrangements. Part of the clones is not present; checked against another copy, under half of the missing clones reflect an unresolved V gene, and the others are unexplained. Clone size and V and J calls were adopted from that table, with D and trimming inferred from the DNA. The sample table records over 100,000 clones; roughly 93% of these occur just once. The ten most abundant clones make up more than 0.95% of the sample.

Trimming takes 6 bases off V and 5 bases off J; junction bases not matched to a gene: 3. The CDR3 runs 13 amino acids, cysteine and phenylalanine included. This entry keeps only the CDR3 DNA: 39 bases, framed from base 1. Per the germline V gene, MGHRA is the CDR1 and YSYEKL is the CDR2. The V and J genes are TRBV4-1 and TRBJ1-5; the central 8 bases match TRBD1. The receptor comes from a human donor who was the organ donor for an intestinal transplant. This material consisted of unstimulated CD8+ T cells sorted from spleen or lymph node cells, taken before transplant. The bases read TGCGCCAGCAGTCAGGGGGCCTATCAGCCCCAGCATTTT. Its product reads: CASSQGAYQPQHF.